Following are 24 T cell receptor beta chains from one sample sequenced in a study of shared clonotypes between healthy human individuals. Assay: immunoSEQ multiplex PCR; the TCRdb copy retains only in-frame clones and omits some. Found here are roughly 2.2 million clones, 85% to 95% of them singletons; the top ten hold around 0.4%. Sequences were obtained from naive CD4+ T cells from PBMCs. Subset specified: CD45RA+ positively selected. These receptors came from a man between 18 and 35 years old in good health. Some clones in this sample may be carry-over from other donors' samples.

The rearrangement joins TRBV18 to TRBJ1-5, with D possibly TRBD1 on 6 matching bases. Germline values: CDR1 KGHSH, CDR2 LQKENI. The CDR3 consists of 15 residues. V shed 4 bases and J shed 6 bases, with 16 bases lying between them. This chain's CDR3 is CASSLYAGGTQPQHF. In DNA, the CDR3 is TGTGCCAGCTCACTCTATGCCGGGGGCACTCAGCCCCAGCATTTT.

The V and J genes are TRBV20-1 and TRBJ1-2; D gene ambiguous. The V gene's germline CDR1 is DFQATT and CDR2 SNEGSKA (reference sequence). The CDR3 is made up of 11 amino acids. The CDR3 coding sequence is TGCAGCCCATCTATAGTGGACGGCTACACCTTC. Protein: CSPSIVDGYTF.

V usage is TRBV9 and J usage is TRBJ2-6, with 7 nucleotides matching TRBD1. CDR3 length: 15 residues. CDR1 SGDLS and CDR2 YYNGEE come from the germline V gene. Trimming cost V 4 bases and J 4 bases; bases outside gene matches: 5. The chain's CDR3 is CASSSQGPGANVLTF. Here the CDR3 DNA reads TGTGCCAGCAGCTCACAGGGGCCCGGGGCCAACGTCCTGACTTTC.

The gene calls are TRBV28 and TRBJ1-6; 7 positions match TRBD1. The CDR3 is 12 residues long. V was clipped by 6 bases and J by 8 bases; unmatched bases: 1. Germline CDR1 MDHEN, CDR2 SYDVKM. CDR3 in amino acids: CASRGTDSPLHF. The CDR3 bases are TGTGCCAGCAGGGGGACAGATTCACCCCTCCACTTT. Using reference TRBV28 and TRBJ1-6 for the parts outside the CDR3, the full variable domain is DVKVTQSSRYLVKRTGEKVFLECVQDMDHENMFWYRQDPGLGLRLIYFSYDVKMKEKGDIPEGYSVSREKKERFSLILESASTNQTSMYLCASRGTDSPLHFGNGTRLTVT.

Only a few counts were recorded for this clone. This chain joins TRBV10-3 and TRBJ1-1; possible D gene TRBD1, 5 bases. The CDR3 is 15 residues long. V gave up 1 base and J gave up 6 bases, with 15 bases separating them. Per germline, CDR1 ENHRY and CDR2 SYGVKD. The DNA of the CDR3 is TGTGCCATCAGTGAGTTGTCACAGGCATTCGCTGAAGCTTTCTTT. Translation: CAISELSQAFAEAFF.

In the case of this clone: In the same sample, other DNA sequences code for this CDR3. This chain uses TRBV7-9 with TRBJ2-3, with 8 bases matching TRBD2. The CDR3 is 16 residues long. Germline V gene lookup returns CDR1 SEHNR and CDR2 FQNEAQ (reference sequence). Losses at the gene ends were 5 bases for V and 1 base for J; bases not matched to a gene: 8. The CDR3 sequence is CASSPPTSVGTDTQYF. In DNA, the CDR3 is TGTGCCAGCAGCCCGCCGACTAGCGTTGGCACAGATACGCAGTATTTT.

On this clone: Within the sample, other DNA sequences also encode this same CDR3. The genes are TRBV7-3 and TRBJ2-5; possible D gene TRBD1, 5 bases. This CDR3 has 14 residues. CDR1 is SGHTA, CDR2 FQGTGA, per germline. Trimming stripped 0 bases from V and 3 bases from J, with 8 bases between. DNA for the CDR3: TGTGCCAGCAGCTTAACGGGCAGGGAAGAGACCCAGTACTTC. Translation: CASSLTGREETQYF.

The rearrangement uses TRBV9 and TRBJ2-5; 10 nucleotides match TRBD2. This CDR3 has 13 amino acids. The V and J ends lost 3 bases and 5 bases, in that order; junction bases with no gene match: 1. Germline CDR1 reads SGDLS; CDR2 reads YYNGEE. The CDR3 DNA sequence: TGTGCCAGCAGCGGAGCGGGAGGGGAGACCCAGTACTTC. Translated: CASSGAGGETQYF.

This clone was seen only once. The rearrangement links TRBV18 to TRBJ2-2; TRBD2 aligns across 9 bases. With V trimmed by 2 bases and J by 0 bases, 4 bases remained unmatched. The germline V gene encodes CDR1 KGHSH and CDR2 LQKENI. CDR3 length: 17 residues. The CDR3 sequence is CASSPIAGAPNTGELFF. CDR3 DNA: TGTGCCAGCTCACCAATAGCGGGAGCACCGAACACCGGGGAGCTGTTTTTT.

This chain connects TRBV13 to TRBJ2-4; 8 bases agree with TRBD2. V lost 1 base and J lost 0; bases outside the gene matches: 5. CDR1 and CDR2 from the germline V gene are PRHDT and FYEKMQ (reference sequence). CDR3 length: 17 amino acids. CDR3 coding DNA: TGTGCCAGCAGCTTAGTACGAGCGGGAGTAGCCAAAAACATTCAGTACTTC. Translated: CASSLVRAGVAKNIQYF.

The chain joins TRBV7-9 to TRBJ1-5; D call uncertain. Germline V gives CDR1 SEHNR, CDR2 FQNEAQ (reference sequence). The V end lost 0 bases, the J end lost 7 bases, and 7 bases lay between the germline ends. This CDR3 has 13 residues. CDR3 nucleotide sequence: TGTGCCAGCAGCTTAGCCACGGAACAGCCCCAGCATTTT. Translating gives CASSLATEQPQHF.

CDR3 sequence: CSVERGATTEAFF. The CDR3 coding sequence is TGCAGCGTTGAACGGGGTGCGACCACTGAAGCTTTCTTT. This chain joins TRBV29-1 and TRBJ1-1; D not resolved. Trimming took off 2 bases at V and 4 bases at J, with 11 bases between the two ends. Per the germline V gene, CDR1 is SQVTM and CDR2 is ANQGSEA. The CDR3 runs to 13 residues. Based on the CDR3 plus reference TRBV29-1 and TRBJ1-1, the full variable domain is SAVISQKPSRDICQRGTSLTIQCQVDSQVTMMFWYRQQPGQSLTLIATANQGSEATYESGFVIDKFPISRPNLTFSTLTVSNMSPEDSSIYLCSVERGATTEAFFGQGTRLTVV.

The CDR3 protein is CASSRDRDEAFF. DNA for the CDR3: TGTGCCAGCAGTCGGGACAGGGATGAAGCTTTCTTT. The chain recombines TRBV7-9 with TRBJ1-1, with 9 bases fitting TRBD1. The germline CDR1 and CDR2 sequences are SEHNR and FQNEAQ (reference sequence). V shed 6 bases, J shed 7 bases, and the junction held 3 bases outside the gene matches. This CDR3 spans 12 amino acids.

This clone showed up just once. The chain carries TRBV19 and TRBJ2-1, with 14 bases aligning to TRBD2. Germline lookup yields CDR1 LNHDA and CDR2 SQIVND (reference sequence). V trimming: 7 bases; J trimming: 4 bases; junction bases outside the gene matches: 6. The length of the CDR3 is 16 residues. CDR3 in DNA: TGTGCCAGTATCGGGAGACTAGCGGGGGGGTACAATGAGCAGTTCTTC. Protein sequence: CASIGRLAGGYNEQFF.

A single count supports this clone. This chain links TRBV27 with TRBJ2-7; 11 bases line up with TRBD2. Germline V gene data show CDR1 as MNHEY and CDR2 as SMNVEV (reference sequence). V shed 3 bases, J shed 5 bases, and the junction held 9 bases outside the gene matches. The CDR3 contains 16 residues. The CDR3 loop reads CASSFSYSGRAHEQYF. DNA for the CDR3: TGTGCCAGCAGTTTTTCGTATAGCGGGAGGGCCCACGAGCAGTACTTC.

This clone has more than one count but fewer than ten. The identical CDR3 is also encoded by other nucleotide sequences in the sample. The chain couples TRBV29-1 to TRBJ1-1; D is undetermined. Germline lookup yields CDR1 SQVTM and CDR2 ANQGSEA. The CDR3 is 12 amino acids. V lost 1 base to trimming and J lost 0 bases, with 3 bases between them. The CDR3 DNA reads TGCAGCGTTGAAGGGCTGAACACTGAAGCTTTCTTT. This encodes CSVEGLNTEAFF.

For the CDR3, the DNA is TGTGCGAGCGGGACCCCCACAGATACGCAGTATTTT. Translation gives CASGTPTDTQYF. The rearrangement links TRBV28 to TRBJ2-3; 7 nucleotides match TRBD2. Germline-derived CDR1 and CDR2 are MDHEN and SYDVKM. The CDR3 runs to 12 residues. The full variable domain, with the rest looked up from reference TRBV28 and TRBJ2-3, is DVKVTQSSRYLVKRTGEKVFLECVQDMDHENMFWYRQDPGLGLRLIYFSYDVKMKEKGDIPEGYSVSREKKERFSLILESASTNQTSMYLCASGTPTDTQYFGPGTRLTVL.

The chain is built from TRBV10-2 and TRBJ2-2; D perhaps matches TRBD2 (6 bases). This CDR3 comprises 13 residues. CDR1 and CDR2 (germline): WSHSY, SAAADI. V dropped 4 bases and J dropped 6 bases, with 9 bases sitting between them. The CDR3 DNA follows: TGCGCCAGCAGTGTACCGGGGGCCGGGGAGCTGTTTTTT. It codes for CASSVPGAGELFF.

The chain uses TRBV6-1 and TRBJ1-4; a weak D match, TRBD1 (6 bases). This CDR3 has 14 amino acids. V shed 5 bases and J shed 6 bases, with 13 bases lying between them. Per the germline V gene, CDR1 is MNHNS and CDR2 is SASEGT. CDR3 protein: CASSPGDIDEKLFF. The CDR3 DNA sequence: TGTGCCAGCAGTCCTGGGGACATCGATGAAAAACTGTTTTTT.

This chain connects TRBV5-3 to TRBJ1-2; 8 bases line up with TRBD1. TRBV5-3 is filed as an ORF, its function uncertain. This CDR3 contains 15 residues. V lost 4 bases and J lost 8; bases outside the gene matches: 13. The CDR3 DNA reads TGTGCCAGAAGCCCCCGACAGGGGCGACGGGAAGGCTACACCTTC. Its translation is CARSPRQGRREGYTF.

This chain connects TRBV5-1 to TRBJ2-1; D remains ambiguous. V dropped 4 bases and J dropped 10 bases, with 9 bases sitting between them. The germline gives CDR1 SGHRS, CDR2 YFSETQ. The CDR3 sequence is 11 residues long. CDR3 nucleotides: TGCGCCAGCAGCGGGTCCCTCGAGCAGTTCTTC. Translating gives CASSGSLEQFF.

The rearrangement links TRBV5-6 to TRBJ2-7, with D hard to call. V gave up 4 bases and J gave up 2 bases, with 16 bases separating them. Germline CDR1 is SGHDT and CDR2 is YYEEEE. CDR3 length: 15 residues. Here the CDR3 DNA reads TGTGCCAGCAGCGGGATCCAATTTAAAGCCTACGAGCAGTACTTC. As protein: CASSGIQFKAYEQYF. Full variable domain (outside the CDR3, taken from reference TRBV5-6 and TRBJ2-7): DAGVTQSPTHLIKTRGQQVTLRCSPKSGHDTVSWYQQALGQGPQFIFQYYEEEERQRGNFPDRFSGHQFPNYSSELNVNALLLGDSALYLCASSGIQFKAYEQYFGPGTRLTVT.

The CDR3: CASSSSPLAGGYNEQFF. DNA for the CDR3: TGTGCCAGCAGTTCCTCTCCACTAGCGGGAGGGTACAATGAGCAGTTCTTC. The chain joins TRBV27 to TRBJ2-1, with 13 bases fitting TRBD2. After removal of 4 bases from V and 4 bases from J, the junction contained 7 bases not matched to a gene. CDR1 is MNHEY, CDR2 SMNVEV, per germline (reference sequence). The length of the CDR3 is 17 residues.

J is TRBJ2-3 and V is TRBV9; TRBD2 agrees at 11 bases. CDR3 length: 17 amino acids. The V and J ends lost 3 bases and 0 bases, in that order; junction bases with no gene match: 6. CDR1 and CDR2 (germline): SGDLS, YYNGEE. The CDR3 loop is CASSASTSGGSTDTQYF. The DNA for the CDR3 is TGTGCCAGCAGCGCATCAACTAGCGGGGGAAGCACAGATACGCAGTATTTT. Filled out from reference TRBV9 and TRBJ2-3, the complete variable domain reads DSGVTQTPKHLITATGQRVTLRCSPRSGDLSVYWYQQSLDQGLQFLIQYYNGEERAKGNILERFSAQQFPDLHSELNLSSLELGDSALYFCASSASTSGGSTDTQYFGPGTRLTVL.